The 24 T cell receptor beta chains reported below all come from one sample, sequenced in a study of read filtering for tumor transcriptome and immune sequencing. This library used roughly 430 ng RNA and molecular barcoded adaptors spanning alpha/delta and beta/gamma chains. TCRdb fed the reads into MiXCR, producing one record per CDR3 protein. The sample has roughly 130,000 distinct CDR3 sequences; 10% to 15% are singletons. Sequenced sample: a population of CD138-negative cells sorted from bone marrow. These receptors all stem from a donor at least 40 years old with multiple myeloma.

The chain combines TRBV19 with TRBJ2-7; the D gene is possibly TRBD2 (5 bases). Trimming left V 5 bases short and J 3 bases short, with 11 bases between. Germline-derived CDR1 and CDR2 are LNHDA and SQIVND (reference sequence). This CDR3 spans 13 amino acids. CDR3 in DNA: TGTGCCAGTAGTGCCGGGATCGGCTACGAGCAGTACTTC. This translates into CASSAGIGYEQYF.

V usage is TRBV6-1 and J usage is TRBJ2-5; 10 nucleotides align to TRBD2. Trimming at V came to 4 bases and at J to 5 bases, leaving 4 bases not matched to a gene. In germline, CDR1 is MNHNS, CDR2 SASEGT. The CDR3 totals 14 residues. Here the CDR3 reads CASSAGTSAETQYF. CDR3 DNA: TGTGCCAGCAGTGCAGGGACTAGCGCCGAGACCCAGTACTTC.

A remark on this clonotype: This may be a read error: a much more frequent sequence differs by one nucleotide. The chain joins TRBV12-3 or TRBV12-4 to TRBJ2-2; D may correspond to TRBD1 or TRBD2 (5 bases each). The CDR3 is 14 residues long. The CDR3 sequence is CASMTDLNTGELLF. The CDR3, as DNA: TGTGCCAGCATGACAGATCTGAACACCGGGGAGCTGCTTTTT.

This clonotype has only a few counts. A read error may produce the germline difference seen at one junction end. The genes are TRBV7-7 and TRBJ2-2; the match to TRBD1 covers 9 bases. The CDR3 is made up of 14 amino acids. Germline V gives CDR1 SSHAT, CDR2 FNYEAQ (reference sequence). The CDR3 sequence: CASSSGTGTGELFF. The CDR3 DNA reads as TGTGCTAGCAGCTCCGGGACAGGGACCGGGGAGCTGTTTTTT.

The sample holds many counts of this clonotype. This chain links TRBV28 with TRBJ1-6; D not certain. CDR3 length: 12 amino acids. Germline CDR1 and CDR2: MDHEN and SYDVKM. Trimming stripped 6 bases from V and 8 bases from J, with 8 bases between. CDR3 region: CASSLSHSPLHF. The CDR3 DNA is TGTGCCAGCAGCCTCAGCCATTCACCCCTCCACTTT. Drawing the rest from reference TRBV28 and TRBJ1-6, the complete variable domain is DVKVTQSSRYLVKRTGEKVFLECVQDMDHENMFWYRQDPGLGLRLIYFSYDVKMKEKGDIPEGYSVSREKKERFSLILESASTNQTSMYLCASSLSHSPLHFGNGTRLTVT.

In this sample, this clonotype turned up many times. The chain recombines TRBV29-1 with TRBJ2-7; D uncertain. In germline, CDR1 is SQVTM, CDR2 ANQGSEA. V lost 4 bases and J lost 0, with 7 bases in between. The CDR3 loop spans 12 amino acids. CDR3 in DNA: TGCAGCGTTGCTTCAAACTCCTACGAGCAGTACTTC. As protein: CSVASNSYEQYF.

This clonotype has at least ten counts. The J gene is TRBJ2-2, the V gene TRBV5-5; D remains ambiguous. The germline CDR1 and CDR2 sequences are SGHKS and YYEKEE (reference sequence). This CDR3 comprises 13 residues. The V and J ends lost 0 bases and 7 bases respectively, with 7 bases between them. The CDR3 sequence is CASSLAWGGELFF. CDR3 DNA sequence: TGTGCCAGCAGCTTGGCCTGGGGCGGGGAGCTGTTTTTT.

This clonotype appeared many times. The rearrangement links TRBV29-1 to TRBJ2-1; D unresolved. Germline CDR1 and CDR2: SQVTM and ANQGSEA. Deletions cut 3 bases from V and 8 bases from J, with 14 bases between. This CDR3 comprises 13 residues. The CDR3 loop is CSVEVRAFDEQFF. DNA for the CDR3: TGCAGCGTTGAGGTACGCGCATTCGATGAGCAGTTCTTC.

This clonotype was counted many times. This chain connects TRBV12-3 or TRBV12-4 to TRBJ1-5; D is unresolved. The CDR3 has 16 amino acids. V was trimmed by 6 bases and J by 1 base, leaving 16 bases between them. CDR3 in amino acids: CASSPSDLISNQPQHF. The DNA for the CDR3 is TGTGCCAGCAGCCCGTCGGATTTAATCAGCAATCAGCCCCAGCATTTT.

This clonotype was seen ten or more times. This chain uses TRBV7-3 with TRBJ1-1; the D is unclear. This CDR3 comprises 13 residues. V was cut by 3 bases and J by 4 bases, with 9 bases left in between. Per germline, CDR1 SGHTA and CDR2 FQGTGA. Here the CDR3 reads CASSLWDSTEAFF. The CDR3 nucleotides read TGTGCCAGCAGCTTGTGGGATTCCACTGAAGCTTTCTTT.

The table lists this clonotype with many counts. This chain uses TRBV5-5 with TRBJ2-2; 9 nucleotides line up with TRBD2. This CDR3 spans 17 amino acids. V dropped 1 base and J dropped 7; count of bases not matched to a gene: 11. Germline assignment: CDR1 SGHKS and CDR2 YYEKEE (reference sequence). DNA of the CDR3: TGTGCCAGCAGCTTGTCTCCTAGCGGGGAGACGGGCGGGGAGCTGTTTTTT. This translates into CASSLSPSGETGGELFF.

This clonotype was picked up many times. This chain connects TRBV12-3 or TRBV12-4 to TRBJ1-4, with D maybe TRBD1 (5 bases). Trimming removed 1 base at V and 8 bases at J, with 14 bases between. The CDR3 is 15 residues long. The CDR3, as DNA: TGTGCCAGCAGTTTAGTAAGAGGGGACGGGGAAAAACTGTTTTTT. Its protein product is CASSLVRGDGEKLFF.

This clonotype was recorded at least ten times. The CDR3 region is CASSYSIRLNTEAFF. The DNA for the CDR3 is TGTGCCAGCAGTTACTCGATCCGACTGAACACTGAAGCTTTCTTT. The chain carries TRBV6-5 and TRBJ1-1; D unresolved. V lost 0 bases to trimming and J lost 0 bases, with 8 bases between them. The length of the CDR3 is 15 residues. Germline lookup yields CDR1 MNHEY and CDR2 SVGAGI.

This clonotype has at least ten counts. The CDR3 coding sequence is TGCGCCAGCAGCCGACTAGGGGCCTCTGGAAACACCATATATTTT. This translates into CASSRLGASGNTIYF. The chain employs TRBV4-1 and TRBJ1-3; a weak D match, TRBD1 (5 bases). V dropped 4 bases and J dropped 0 bases, with 10 bases sitting between them. This CDR3 has 15 amino acids. Germline-derived CDR1 and CDR2 are MGHRA and YSYEKL.

The sample holds many counts of this clonotype. This rearrangement joins TRBV5-8 to TRBJ1-5; 7 positions agree with TRBD1. V shed 4 bases, J shed 5 bases, and the junction held 15 bases outside the gene matches. Germline V gene lookup returns CDR1 SGHTS and CDR2 YDEGEE. The CDR3 runs to 17 residues. The CDR3 region is CASSPTFGEGADQPQHF. As DNA, the CDR3 is TGTGCCAGCAGCCCTACCTTCGGGGAGGGGGCCGATCAGCCCCAGCATTTT.

In this sample, this clonotype turned up many times. The chain joins TRBV12-3 or TRBV12-4 to TRBJ2-5; 9 bases line up with TRBD2. The V segment lost 4 bases and the J segment 1 base; nucleotides outside the gene matches: 4. CDR3 length: 15 residues. CDR3: CASSSAGGRQETQYF. In DNA form, the CDR3 reads TGTGCCAGCAGTTCAGCGGGAGGCCGCCAAGAGACCCAGTACTTC.

V gene TRBV24-1 combines with J gene TRBJ2-3; 14 bases align to TRBD2. The CDR3 spans 18 residues. Germline-derived CDR1 and CDR2 are KGHDR and SFDVKD. V shed 7 bases and J 5 bases; nucleotides not matched to a gene: 13. The CDR3 is CATSSSPGLAGVEDTQYF. CDR3 nucleotide sequence: TGTGCCACCAGCTCTTCACCGGGACTAGCGGGAGTAGAAGATACGCAGTATTTT.

This clonotype has ten or more counts. The chain is built from TRBV6-6 and TRBJ2-3; 16 bases align to TRBD2. This CDR3 spans 21 amino acids. Germline trimming cut 5 bases from V and 0 bases from J; bases unmatched to any gene: 14. The germline gives CDR1 MNHNY, CDR2 SVGAGI (reference sequence). As DNA, the CDR3 is TGTGCCAGCAGTGACATCTCCGGGACTAGCGGGGGGGCCTATAGCACAGATACGCAGTATTTT. It translates to CASSDISGTSGGAYSTDTQYF.

The gene calls are TRBV6-2 or TRBV6-3 and TRBJ1-5; perhaps TRBD1 as D (5 bases). Germline loops: CDR1 MNHEY, CDR2 SVGEGT. Trimming removed 6 bases at V and 7 bases at J, with 16 bases between. The CDR3 covers 14 residues. CDR3: CASRTGQGRQPQHF. Here the CDR3 DNA reads TGTGCCAGCAGGACTGGGCAGGGTCGCCAGCCCCAGCATTTT.

This clonotype was found a few times. The chain recombines TRBV20-1 with TRBJ2-7, with D possibly being TRBD1 (6 bases). CDR3 size: 13 residues. Trimming took 2 bases from V and 6 from J, leaving 14 bases between them. Germline CDR1 reads DFQATT; CDR2 reads SNEGSKA (reference sequence). The CDR3, as DNA: TGCAGTGCTAGACAGCAGGGGAGAGGCGAGCAGTACTTC. It encodes CSARQQGRGEQYF.

This clonotype occurred many times. The chain employs TRBV20-1 and TRBJ1-6; TRBD1 aligns across 10 bases. Germline CDR1 is DFQATT and CDR2 is SNEGSKA (reference sequence). V lost 0 bases, J lost 10 bases, and 0 bases stayed unmatched. The CDR3 contains 13 residues. CDR3 nucleotide sequence: TGCAGTGCTAGAGAGACAGGGGGCTCACCCCTCCACTTT. Translated, it gives CSARETGGSPLHF.

This clonotype was counted many times. The rearrangement uses TRBV5-1 and TRBJ2-1; perhaps TRBD2 as D (6 bases). Trimming removed 4 bases from V and 7 bases from J, with 15 bases in between. This CDR3 is built from 14 residues. CDR1 is SGHRS, CDR2 YFSETQ, per germline. CDR3 sequence (DNA): TGCGCCAGCAGCCCCTGGACGGGGGAGAATGAGCAGTTCTTC. Protein product: CASSPWTGENEQFF.

This clonotype occurred many times. The J gene is TRBJ2-5, the V gene TRBV7-2, with 13 bases that match TRBD2. The CDR3 is 16 amino acids. The trim removed 4 bases at V and 1 base at J, leaving 3 bases unmatched. Germline values: CDR1 SGHTA, CDR2 FQGNSA. This CDR3 reads CASSSGLAGAQETQYF. CDR3 bases: TGTGCCAGCAGCTCAGGACTAGCGGGGGCCCAAGAGACCCAGTACTTC.

This clonotype was counted many times. The chain recombines TRBV3-1 with TRBJ2-7, with 8 bases identical to TRBD2. The germline gives CDR1 LGHDT, CDR2 YNNKEL (reference sequence). The ends lost 8 bases at V and 0 bases at J; junction bases unmatched: 6. This CDR3 is built from 14 residues. The CDR3 loop reads CASAQRGTSYEQYF. DNA for the CDR3: TGTGCCAGCGCCCAGCGGGGGACCTCCTACGAGCAGTACTTC.